The 18 T cell receptor beta chains below all came from one sample that was sequenced in a study of T cells in Graves' hyperthyroidism and ophthalmopathy. There were TCR beta CDR3 regions amplified from RNA transcripts. In the first-round RT-PCR of the TCR CDR3, the HTBI primer set was used. A single record per CDR3 protein comes from TCRdb applying MiXCR to the multiplex PCR reads. Among around 700,000 distinct CDR3 sequences listed, roughly a sixth were seen once. Specimen: blood. The receptors originated from a woman in her 50s with Graves' hyperthyroidism that later progressed to Graves' ophthalmopathy.

In its sample, this clonotype was seen many times. The chain couples TRBV5-5 to TRBJ1-5; 7 nucleotides line up with TRBD1. The CDR3 is made up of 15 amino acids. The ends lost 4 bases at V and 1 base at J; junction bases unmatched: 5. Germline V lookup: CDR1 SGHKS, CDR2 YYEKEE (reference sequence). For the CDR3, the DNA is TGTGCCAGCAGCCTTCGACAGGGAAGCAATCAGCCCCAGCATTTT. The encoded protein is CASSLRQGSNQPQHF. Full variable domain (missing parts from reference TRBV5-5 and TRBJ1-5): DAGVTQSPTHLIKTRGQQVTLRCSPISGHKSVSWYQQVLGQGPQFIFQYYEKEERGRGNFPDRFSARQFPNYSSELNVNALLLGDSALYLCASSLRQGSNQPQHFGDGTRLSIL.

The chain is built from TRBV15 and TRBJ1-2; the match to TRBD1 covers 7 bases. This CDR3 has 14 residues. Looked up from germline, CDR1 is LNHNV and CDR2 is YYDKDF (reference sequence). The V segment lost 5 bases and the J segment 2 bases; nucleotides outside the gene matches: 5. The CDR3 sequence is CATSAKTGNYGYTF. Written as DNA, the CDR3 is TGTGCCACCAGCGCTAAGACAGGGAACTATGGCTACACCTTC.

The rearrangement uses TRBV15 and TRBJ1-4, with TRBD1 as a possible D gene (6 bases). V was shortened by 1 base and J by 8 bases, with 11 bases between the two germline ends. CDR1 is LNHNV, CDR2 YYDKDF, per germline (reference sequence). This CDR3 spans 14 amino acids. The CDR3, as DNA: TGTGCCACCAGCAGAGGCCAGGGGCGGGAAAAACTGTTTTTT. Its translation: CATSRGQGREKLFF.

At least ten counts were recorded for this clonotype. The chain couples TRBV6-1 to TRBJ1-1; D possibly corresponds to TRBD1 (6 bases). The CDR3 length is 16 residues. V shed 1 base and J shed 4 bases, with 16 bases lying between them. Germline V gene sequence: CDR1 MNHNS, CDR2 SASEGT. The CDR3 protein is CASSEGASRGSTEAFF. The DNA for the CDR3 is TGTGCCAGCAGTGAAGGTGCTTCTAGGGGGAGCACTGAAGCTTTCTTT.

This clonotype was seen repeatedly, ten times or more. CDR3 in DNA: TGTGCCAGCAGCTGGACTCGAAGCACAGATACGCAGTATTTT. It encodes CASSWTRSTDTQYF. This chain uses TRBV5-8 with TRBJ2-3; perhaps TRBD2 as D (5 bases). There are 14 residues in the CDR3. The V end was cut by 3 bases, the J end by 0 bases, with 8 bases between. The germline CDR1 and CDR2 sequences are SGHTS and YDEGEE.

A few counts support this clonotype. The chain couples TRBV7-2 to TRBJ2-3, with 9 bases lining up with TRBD1. V lost 5 bases, J lost 4 bases, and 10 bases stayed unmatched. The length of the CDR3 is 16 residues. Per the germline V gene, CDR1 is SGHTA and CDR2 is FQGNSA. The CDR3 coding sequence is TGTGCCAGCAGCAAAGACAGGGGGGGGGGCCCAGATACGCAGTATTTT. As protein: CASSKDRGGGPDTQYF.

The gene calls are TRBV12-3 or TRBV12-4 and TRBJ1-2; possibly TRBD1 for D (6 bases). This CDR3 contains 17 residues. The germline V and J ends were trimmed by 1 base and 3 bases, with 18 bases remaining between them. Here the CDR3 DNA reads TGTGCCAGCAGTTTAGGAGCGTGGGGGGGGGCCTACTATGGCTACACCTTC. Amino acid sequence: CASSLGAWGGAYYGYTF.

Only one count was recorded for this clonotype. The genes are TRBV24-1 and TRBJ1-5; the D gene is possibly TRBD1 (5 bases). V was pared by 4 bases and J by 0 bases, with 12 bases between. The CDR3 loop spans 16 amino acids. In germline, CDR1 is KGHDR, CDR2 SFDVKD. CDR3 DNA: TGTGCCACCAGTGAGGGGGGATCGTATAGCAATCAGCCCCAGCATTTT. As protein: CATSEGGSYSNQPQHF.

The genes are TRBV3-1 and TRBJ2-1, with D perhaps assigned TRBD1 or TRBD2 (5 bases each). Trimming took 1 base from V and 8 from J, leaving 21 bases between them. The CDR3 loop spans 17 amino acids. In germline, CDR1 is LGHDT, CDR2 YNNKEL (reference sequence). CDR3 nucleotides: TGTGCCAGCAGCCAAGGGGACCGTACTATTAGAGGCGATGAGCAGTTCTTC. Encoded protein: CASSQGDRTIRGDEQFF.

This clonotype was seen many times. The chain couples TRBV3-1 to TRBJ2-2; D uncertain. Germline V gene lookup returns CDR1 LGHDT and CDR2 YNNKEL (reference sequence). Trimming took 1 base from V and 3 from J, leaving 6 bases between them. CDR3 length equals 14 residues. CDR3 DNA sequence: TGTGCCAGCAGCCAAGGTGACTACACCGGGGAGCTGTTTTTT. Its translation is CASSQGDYTGELFF.

This clonotype was detected a few times. The chain joins TRBV5-1 to TRBJ1-1, with D uncertain. The CDR3 covers 14 residues. Germline CDR1 reads SGHRS; CDR2 reads YFSETQ. V shed 2 bases and J shed 7 bases, with 15 bases lying between them. The CDR3 protein is CASSFRDHGREAFF. The CDR3 DNA follows: TGCGCCAGCAGCTTTCGCGATCACGGTCGTGAAGCTTTCTTT.

This clonotype was seen ten or more times. The CDR3 sequence is CASSLADRGHEQFF. CDR3 sequence (DNA): TGTGCCAGCAGCTTAGCTGACAGGGGCCATGAGCAGTTCTTC. V and J are TRBV11-2 and TRBJ2-1, with 8 bases matching TRBD1. Germline CDR1 is SGHAT and CDR2 is FQNNGV. With 1 base clipped from V and 8 bases from J, the junction kept 4 bases outside the gene matches. The CDR3 runs 14 residues.

This clonotype was detected ten times or more. This chain joins TRBV28 and TRBJ2-7; 9 bases align to TRBD1. Germline V gives CDR1 MDHEN, CDR2 SYDVKM. CDR3 size: 15 residues. V trimming: 2 bases; J trimming: 1 base; junction bases outside the gene matches: 3. In DNA form, the CDR3 reads TGTGCCAGCAGTTTACCGGGACAGGGATCCTACGAGCAGTACTTC. This sequence encodes CASSLPGQGSYEQYF. Full variable domain (remainder filled in from reference TRBV28 and TRBJ2-7): DVKVTQSSRYLVKRTGEKVFLECVQDMDHENMFWYRQDPGLGLRLIYFSYDVKMKEKGDIPEGYSVSREKKERFSLILESASTNQTSMYLCASSLPGQGSYEQYFGPGTRLTVT.

There are a few counts of this clonotype. The chain joins TRBV7-9 to TRBJ1-5, with D uncertain. From germline, CDR1 is SEHNR and CDR2 FQNEAQ (reference sequence). V lost 4 bases, J lost 4 bases, and 17 bases lay in between. This CDR3 has 16 residues. CDR3 in amino acids: CASSSAQDRWNQPQHF. In DNA form, the CDR3 reads TGTGCCAGCAGCTCCGCCCAGGACCGTTGGAATCAGCCCCAGCATTTT. Full variable domain (remainder filled in from reference TRBV7-9 and TRBJ1-5): DTGVSQNPRHKITKRGQNVTFRCDPISEHNRLYWYRQTLGQGPEFLTYFQNEAQLEKSRLLSDRFSAERPKGSFSTLEIQRTEQGDSAMYLCASSSAQDRWNQPQHFGDGTRLSIL.

This clonotype was counted ten times or more. This chain joins TRBV20-1 and TRBJ2-1; 10 bases match TRBD2. The J segment lost 6 bases and the V segment lost 3 bases, leaving 8 bases of the junction unmatched. The CDR3 totals 15 residues. CDR1 and CDR2 from the germline V gene are DFQATT and SNEGSKA (reference sequence). CDR3 sequence: CSASGDLAGVNEQFF. CDR3 nucleotides: TGCAGTGCTAGCGGGGACCTAGCGGGAGTCAATGAGCAGTTCTTC.

The chain is built from TRBV2 and TRBJ1-6, with TRBD1 as a possible D gene (6 bases). V was cut by 6 bases and J by 8 bases, with 17 bases left in between. The CDR3 runs 15 residues. Per the germline V gene, CDR1 is SNHLY and CDR2 is FYNNEI. CDR3 DNA: TGTGCCAGCAGGAAGAGGGACACTTATGATTCACCCCTCCACTTT. This gives the protein CASRKRDTYDSPLHF.

This clonotype was seen repeatedly, ten times or more. The gene calls are TRBV3-1 and TRBJ2-2; no definite D call. V lost 1 base and J 0 bases, leaving 9 bases between the germline ends. CDR1 and CDR2 (germline): LGHDT, YNNKEL (reference sequence). The CDR3 length is 16 residues. As DNA, the CDR3 is TGTGCCAGCAGCCAAGTTTTCGGACCGAACACCGGGGAGCTGTTTTTT. It encodes CASSQVFGPNTGELFF.

V is TRBV3-1 and J is TRBJ2-7; 9 bases are a match to TRBD2. With V trimmed by 8 bases and J by 5 bases, 7 bases remained unmatched. The CDR3 spans 13 residues. The V gene's germline CDR1 is LGHDT and CDR2 YNNKEL (reference sequence). CDR3 coding DNA: TGTGCCAGCTGCCTAGCGGGGAGTCACGAGCAGTACTTC. Protein product: CASCLAGSHEQYF.